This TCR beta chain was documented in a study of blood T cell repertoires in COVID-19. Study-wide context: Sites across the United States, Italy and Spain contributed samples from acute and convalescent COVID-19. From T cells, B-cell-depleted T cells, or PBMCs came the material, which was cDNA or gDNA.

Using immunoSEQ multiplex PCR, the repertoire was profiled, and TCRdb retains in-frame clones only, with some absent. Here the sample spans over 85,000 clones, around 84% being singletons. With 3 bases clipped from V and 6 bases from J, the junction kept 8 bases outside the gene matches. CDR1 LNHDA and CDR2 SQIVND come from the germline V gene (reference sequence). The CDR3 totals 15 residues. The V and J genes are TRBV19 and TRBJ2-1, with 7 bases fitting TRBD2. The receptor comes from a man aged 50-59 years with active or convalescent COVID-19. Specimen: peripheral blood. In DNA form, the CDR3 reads TGTGCCAGTAGTATCGGAGGGACTACTTCCAATGAGCAGTTCTTC. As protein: CASSIGGTTSNEQFF.